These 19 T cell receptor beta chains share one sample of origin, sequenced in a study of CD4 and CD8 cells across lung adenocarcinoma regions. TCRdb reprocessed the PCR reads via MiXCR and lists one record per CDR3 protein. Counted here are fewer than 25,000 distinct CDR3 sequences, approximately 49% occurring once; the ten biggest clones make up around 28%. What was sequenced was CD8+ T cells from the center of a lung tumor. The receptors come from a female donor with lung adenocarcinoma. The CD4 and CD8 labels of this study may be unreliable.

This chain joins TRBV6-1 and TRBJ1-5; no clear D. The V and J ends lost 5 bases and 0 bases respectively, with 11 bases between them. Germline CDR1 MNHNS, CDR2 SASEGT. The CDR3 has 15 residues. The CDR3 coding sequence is TGTGCCAGCAGTCTCCTGGGTAATAGCAATCAGCCCCAGCATTTT. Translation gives CASSLLGNSNQPQHF.

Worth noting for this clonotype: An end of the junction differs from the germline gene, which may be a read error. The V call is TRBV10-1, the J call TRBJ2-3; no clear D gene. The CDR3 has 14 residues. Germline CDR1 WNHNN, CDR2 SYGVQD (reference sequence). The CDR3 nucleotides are TGCGCCAGCAAGGTCAGGCGAGACACAGACACTCAGTATTTC. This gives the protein CASKVRRDTDTQYF.

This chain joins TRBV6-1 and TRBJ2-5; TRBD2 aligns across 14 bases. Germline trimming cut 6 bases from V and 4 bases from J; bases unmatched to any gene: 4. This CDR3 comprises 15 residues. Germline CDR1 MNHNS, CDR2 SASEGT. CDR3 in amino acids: CASRRGTSGRETQYF. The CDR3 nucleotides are TGTGCCAGCAGGAGGGGGACTAGCGGGAGAGAGACCCAGTACTTC.

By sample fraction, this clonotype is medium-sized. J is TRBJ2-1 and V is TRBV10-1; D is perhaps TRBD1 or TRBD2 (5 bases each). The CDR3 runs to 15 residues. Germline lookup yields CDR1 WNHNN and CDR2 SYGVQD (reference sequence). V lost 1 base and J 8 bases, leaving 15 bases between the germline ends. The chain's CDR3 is CASSELGPPRDEQFF. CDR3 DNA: TGCGCCAGCAGTGAGTTGGGACCCCCCCGAGATGAGCAGTTCTTC.

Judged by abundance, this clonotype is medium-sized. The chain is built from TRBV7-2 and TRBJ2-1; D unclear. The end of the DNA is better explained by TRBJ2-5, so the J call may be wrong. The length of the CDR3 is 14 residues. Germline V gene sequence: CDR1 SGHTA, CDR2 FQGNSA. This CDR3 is CASTPFGLEKTQYF. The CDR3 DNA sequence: TGTGCCAGCACCCCTTTCGGGCTTGAGAAGACCCAGTACTTC.

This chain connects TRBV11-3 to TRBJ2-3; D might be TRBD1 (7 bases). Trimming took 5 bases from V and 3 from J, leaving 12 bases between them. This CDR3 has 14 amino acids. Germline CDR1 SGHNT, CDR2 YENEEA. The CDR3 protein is CASSAAGGTDTQYF. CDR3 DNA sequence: TGTGCCAGCAGCGCCGCAGGGGGGACAGATACGCAGTATTTT.

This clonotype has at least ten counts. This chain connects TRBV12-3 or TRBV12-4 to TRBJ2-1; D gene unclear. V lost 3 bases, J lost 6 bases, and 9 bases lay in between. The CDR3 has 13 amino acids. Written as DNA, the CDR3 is TGTGCCAGCAGTTTTTCAGAAGTCAATGAGCAGTTCTTC. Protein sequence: CASSFSEVNEQFF.

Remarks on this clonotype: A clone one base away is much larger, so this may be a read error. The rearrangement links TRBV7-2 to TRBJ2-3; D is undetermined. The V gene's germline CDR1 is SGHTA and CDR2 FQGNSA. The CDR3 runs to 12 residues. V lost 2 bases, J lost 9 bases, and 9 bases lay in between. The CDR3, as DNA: TGTGCCAGCAGCTTACTTGGAGAGACGCAGTATTTT. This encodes CASSLLGETQYF.

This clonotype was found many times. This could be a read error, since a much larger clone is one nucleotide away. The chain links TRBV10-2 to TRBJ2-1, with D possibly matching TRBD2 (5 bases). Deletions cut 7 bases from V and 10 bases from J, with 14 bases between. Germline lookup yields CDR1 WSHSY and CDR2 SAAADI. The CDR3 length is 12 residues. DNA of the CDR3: TGCGCCAGCAAGGCTAGCTCCTACGAGCAGTTCTTC. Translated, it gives CASKASSYEQFF.

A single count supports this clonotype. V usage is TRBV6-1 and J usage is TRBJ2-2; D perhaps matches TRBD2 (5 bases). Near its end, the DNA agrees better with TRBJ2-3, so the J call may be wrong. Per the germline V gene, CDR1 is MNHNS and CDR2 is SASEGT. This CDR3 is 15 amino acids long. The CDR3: CASSELAGRTGEQYF. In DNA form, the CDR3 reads TGTGCCAGCAGTGAACTAGCTGGACGCACCGGGGAGCAGTATTTT.

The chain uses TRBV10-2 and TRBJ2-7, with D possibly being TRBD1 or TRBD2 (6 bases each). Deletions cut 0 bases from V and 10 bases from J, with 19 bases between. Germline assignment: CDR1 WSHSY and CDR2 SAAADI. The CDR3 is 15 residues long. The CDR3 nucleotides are TGCGCCAGCAGTGAGTCCGGGGGCCCTGCCAGCCCCCAGTACTTC. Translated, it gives CASSESGGPASPQYF.

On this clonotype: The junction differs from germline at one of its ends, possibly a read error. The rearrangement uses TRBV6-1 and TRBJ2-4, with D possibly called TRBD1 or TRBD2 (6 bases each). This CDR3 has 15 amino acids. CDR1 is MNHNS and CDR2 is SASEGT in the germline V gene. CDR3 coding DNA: TGTGCCAGCGGGACCGGGGGCCGGGCCCAAAACATCCAGTACTTC. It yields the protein CASGTGGRAQNIQYF.

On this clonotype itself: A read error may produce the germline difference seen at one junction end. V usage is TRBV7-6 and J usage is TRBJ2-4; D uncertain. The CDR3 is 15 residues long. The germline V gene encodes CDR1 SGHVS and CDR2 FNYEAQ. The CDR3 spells CASSLGIRATNIQYF. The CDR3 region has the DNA TGTGCCAGCAGCTTGGGGATCCGCGCCACAAACATTCAGTATTTC.

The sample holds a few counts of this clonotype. As DNA, the CDR3 is TGTGCCAGCAGCTTTCAGCGGGGGCAAGAGACCCAGTACTTC. Residues: CASSFQRGQETQYF. The V gene is TRBV7-2, the J gene TRBJ2-7; 8 bases match TRBD2. The end of the DNA is better explained by TRBJ2-5, so the J call may be wrong. Germline CDR1 reads SGHTA; CDR2 reads FQGNSA. The CDR3 loop spans 14 amino acids.

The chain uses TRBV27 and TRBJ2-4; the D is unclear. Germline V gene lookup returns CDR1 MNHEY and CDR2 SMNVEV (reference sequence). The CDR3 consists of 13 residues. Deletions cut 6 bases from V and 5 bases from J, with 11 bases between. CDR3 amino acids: CASRGRDENIQYF. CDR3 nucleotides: TGTGCCAGCAGGGGCCGTGACGAAAACATTCAGTACTTC.

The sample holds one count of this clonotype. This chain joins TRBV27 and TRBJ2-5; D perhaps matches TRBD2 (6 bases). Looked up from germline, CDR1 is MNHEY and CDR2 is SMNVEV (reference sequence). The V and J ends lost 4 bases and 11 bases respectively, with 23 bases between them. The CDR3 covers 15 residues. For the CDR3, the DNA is TGTGCCAGCAGTTCCACGGCCCAGGTTACGGGGGAGCAGTACTTC. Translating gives CASSSTAQVTGEQYF.

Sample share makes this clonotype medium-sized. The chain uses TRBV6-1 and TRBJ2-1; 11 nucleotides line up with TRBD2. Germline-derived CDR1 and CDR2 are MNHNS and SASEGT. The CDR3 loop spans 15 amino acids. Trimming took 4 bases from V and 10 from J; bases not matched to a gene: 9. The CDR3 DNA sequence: TGTGCCAGCAGTGGGGGACTAGCGGAGGAACGGGAGCAGTTCTTC. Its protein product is CASSGGLAEEREQFF.

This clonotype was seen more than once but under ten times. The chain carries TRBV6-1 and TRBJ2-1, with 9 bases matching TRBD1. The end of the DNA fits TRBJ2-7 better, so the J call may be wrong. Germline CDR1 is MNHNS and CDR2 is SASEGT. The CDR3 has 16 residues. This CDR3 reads CASSVNRDRVANEQYF. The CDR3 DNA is TGTGCCAGCAGTGTCAACCGGGACAGGGTGGCCAATGAGCAGTACTTC.

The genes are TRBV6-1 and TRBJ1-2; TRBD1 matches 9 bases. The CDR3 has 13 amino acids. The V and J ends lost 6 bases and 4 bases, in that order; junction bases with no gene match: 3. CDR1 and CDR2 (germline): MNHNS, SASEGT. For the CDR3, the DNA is TGTGCCAGCAGATCGACAGGGGGCTATGGCTACACCTTC. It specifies CASRSTGGYGYTF.